This T cell receptor beta chain comes out of a study of T cells in Graves' hyperthyroidism and ophthalmopathy. Across 18 months, stable Graves' hyperthyroidism was marked by no progression to ophthalmopathy. The hyperthyroidism patients had all been newly diagnosed, and their disease duration was under 2 months. Their ages ranged from 18 to 65 years. Amplified regions were TCR beta CDR3 sequences from RNA transcripts. The HTBI primer set was used in a first-round RT-PCR of the TCR CDR3. Each CDR3 protein gets one entry after TCRdb re-called the multiplex PCR reads with MiXCR. This sample has about 350,000 distinct CDR3 sequences, with approximately 15% found just once. The sequenced material came from blood. This clonotype originated in a woman aged 30 to 39 with Graves' hyperthyroidism.

CDR3: CASKGILAGEYNEQFF. The CDR3, as DNA: TGTGCCAGTAAGGGGATACTAGCGGGAGAATACAATGAGCAGTTCTTC. The chain joins TRBV19 to TRBJ2-1, with 11 nucleotides matching TRBD2. Germline lookup yields CDR1 LNHDA and CDR2 SQIVND (reference sequence). Unmatched junction bases numbered 9, after V lost 7 bases and J lost 4 bases. The length of the CDR3 is 16 residues.